What follows describes a single T cell receptor beta chain. These data are taken from a study of radiation and T cells in renal cell carcinoma. Time point reported: blood 4 weeks post-SBRT, at nephrectomy. The treatment here: 15 Gy SBRT to primary tumor, nephrectomy 4 weeks later. Radiation-treated patients gave blood at baseline, week 2 and week 4. This renal cell carcinoma was of the clear cell type. This CDR3 has 17 amino acids. Generated by immunoSEQ multiplex PCR, the TCRdb table keeps only in-frame clones and is missing some. Counted here are about 78,000 clones, 89% occurring once; the ten biggest clones make up 6%.

This clonotype was obtained from a woman aged 65 to 85 with renal cell carcinoma. Sequenced here: blood, sampled from a patient whose treatment included radiotherapy and nephrectomy. The chain joins TRBV21-1 to TRBJ1-3. TRBV21-1 is classified as a pseudogene. CDR3 DNA: TGTGCCAGCAGCAAAGCTGGGGGGCGACCCTCTGGAAACACCATATATTTT. It translates to CASSKAGGRPSGNTIYF.